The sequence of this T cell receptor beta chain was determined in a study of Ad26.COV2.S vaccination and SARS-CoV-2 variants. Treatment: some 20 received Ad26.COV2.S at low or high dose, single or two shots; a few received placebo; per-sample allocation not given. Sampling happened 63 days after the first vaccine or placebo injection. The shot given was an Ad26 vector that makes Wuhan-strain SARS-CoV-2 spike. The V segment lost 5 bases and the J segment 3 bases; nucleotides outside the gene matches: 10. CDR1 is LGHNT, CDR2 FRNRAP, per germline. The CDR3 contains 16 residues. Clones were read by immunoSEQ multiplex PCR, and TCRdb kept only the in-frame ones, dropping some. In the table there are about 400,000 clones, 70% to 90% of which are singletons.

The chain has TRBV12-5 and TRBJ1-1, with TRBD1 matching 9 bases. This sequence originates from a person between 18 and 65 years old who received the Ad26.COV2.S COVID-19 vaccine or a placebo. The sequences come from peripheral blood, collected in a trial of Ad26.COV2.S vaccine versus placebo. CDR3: CASGQGQGEGDTEAFF. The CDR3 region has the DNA TGTGCTAGTGGTCAGGGACAGGGCGAGGGGGACACTGAAGCTTTCTTT.